These 28 T cell receptor beta chains share one sample of origin, sequenced in a study of regulatory T cells in long-lasting Graves disease. CDR3-region Arm-PCR and iRepertoire HTBI primers produced the TCR beta libraries. Each CDR3 protein is one row after TCRdb ran MiXCR on the multiplex PCR reads. This sample carries 500,000 to 800,000 distinct CDR3 sequences, about 32% of them seen once, and the ten largest clones take about two fifths. The time point is: persistent/refractory GD, antithyroid drugs over 5 years with positive TRAb. Extracted RNA from PBMCs served as the source of the TCR library. This material consisted of peripheral blood mononuclear cells (PBMCs), taken when the disease was refractory, from a patient treated with antithyroid drugs. These receptors all stem from a female donor with Graves disease.

A few counts support this clonotype. This rearrangement joins TRBV29-1 to TRBJ1-2; D possibly corresponds to TRBD1 (5 bases). V lost 6 bases and J lost 6, with 14 bases in between. Germline V lookup: CDR1 SQVTM, CDR2 ANQGSEA. The CDR3 consists of 12 residues. For the CDR3, the DNA is TGCAGCGTCCTGGACCCAGGGAATGGCTACACCTTC. Translating gives CSVLDPGNGYTF.

The chain is built from TRBV27 and TRBJ1-5; D perhaps matches TRBD1 (5 bases). Germline-derived CDR1 and CDR2 are MNHEY and SMNVEV (reference sequence). This CDR3 comprises 17 residues. The V end was cut by 0 bases, the J end by 1 base, with 13 bases between. DNA for the CDR3: TGTGCCAGCAGTTTATCTGGGGCCCCGGTGAGCAATCAGCCCCAGCATTTT. Residues: CASSLSGAPVSNQPQHF.

This chain uses TRBV20-1 with TRBJ1-5, with TRBD1 matching over 8 bases. The CDR3 is made up of 13 amino acids. Germline V CDR1 and CDR2: DFQATT, SNEGSKA (reference sequence). V gave up 3 bases and J gave up 7 bases; unmatched junction bases: 5. CDR3 region: CSARDRVGQPQHF. The CDR3 DNA reads as TGCAGTGCTAGGGACAGGGTAGGACAGCCCCAGCATTTT.

In this sample, this clonotype turned up a few times. The V gene is TRBV12-3 or TRBV12-4, the J gene TRBJ2-7; D is possibly TRBD2 (6 bases). The CDR3 sequence is 14 residues long. V lost 7 bases to trimming and J lost 3 bases, with 16 bases between them. The CDR3 DNA reads as TGTGCCAGCACCTTCCGCGCGGGGAGCTACGAGCAGTACTTC. Its protein product is CASTFRAGSYEQYF.

This sequence joins TRBV28 and TRBJ2-3; 11 bases are shared with TRBD2. Per the germline V gene, CDR1 is MDHEN and CDR2 is SYDVKM. Unmatched junction bases numbered 12, after V lost 6 bases and J lost 7 bases. The CDR3 totals 16 residues. CDR3 nucleotide sequence: TGTGCCAGCAGATCTACTAGCGGGAGAGGAGGGAATACGCAGTATTTT. Amino acids: CASRSTSGRGGNTQYF.

This clonotype was recorded at least ten times. The genes are TRBV7-3 and TRBJ1-4, with D uncertain. Looked up from germline, CDR1 is SGHTA and CDR2 is FQGTGA. V lost 5 bases, J lost 3 bases, and 7 bases lay in between. CDR3 length: 13 residues. In DNA, the CDR3 is TGTGCCAGCAGCCGAGGGCCTAATGAAAAACTGTTTTTT. Translated: CASSRGPNEKLFF.

This sequence joins TRBV28 and TRBJ2-7; possible D gene TRBD1, 6 bases. V lost 6 bases to trimming and J lost 0 bases, with 15 bases between them. Germline CDR1 MDHEN, CDR2 SYDVKM. This CDR3 comprises 15 residues. The CDR3, as DNA: TGTGCCAGCAGCGAATTTCGGGACAACTCCTACGAGCAGTACTTC. Translated, it gives CASSEFRDNSYEQYF.

This clonotype was seen more than once but under ten times. This chain links TRBV10-3 with TRBJ1-1; TRBD1 agrees at 7 bases. V was pared by 1 base and J by 10 bases, with 9 bases of the junction left unmatched. Germline V gene sequence: CDR1 ENHRY, CDR2 SYGVKD. This CDR3 region has 14 residues. CDR3 amino acids: CAISEWAGGDGAFF. The CDR3, as DNA: TGTGCCATCAGTGAGTGGGCAGGGGGTGACGGAGCTTTCTTT.

This chain connects TRBV12-3 or TRBV12-4 to TRBJ1-5; 11 bases map to TRBD1. Losses at the gene ends were 4 bases for V and 2 bases for J; bases not matched to a gene: 13. The CDR3 sequence is 19 residues long. The DNA for the CDR3 is TGTGCCAGCAGTTACTTGCATGGGACAGGGGGTTTTGGCAATCAGCCCCAGCATTTT. Its translation is CASSYLHGTGGFGNQPQHF.

This rearrangement joins TRBV10-3 to TRBJ1-2, with D possibly matching TRBD1 (5 bases). Germline assignment: CDR1 ENHRY and CDR2 SYGVKD. This CDR3 comprises 13 residues. The V gene lost 2 bases and the J gene lost 7 bases, with 11 bases spanning the gap. The CDR3 loop is CAISERQSVGYTF. For the CDR3, the DNA is TGTGCCATCAGTGAGCGACAGTCGGTTGGCTACACCTTC.

V is TRBV29-1 and J is TRBJ1-4; TRBD1 might be the D (6 bases). The CDR3 consists of 14 residues. Looked up from germline, CDR1 is SQVTM and CDR2 is ANQGSEA. V was cut by 3 bases and J by 8 bases, with 16 bases left in between. The CDR3 bases are TGCAGCGTTGACCCTACAGGGTTAGGAGAAAAACTGTTTTTT. Translation gives CSVDPTGLGEKLFF.

V usage is TRBV19 and J usage is TRBJ1-2; D might be TRBD1 (5 bases). The CDR3 is made up of 16 amino acids. With 4 bases removed from V and 4 bases from J, the gap between germline ends came to 19 bases. Germline CDR1 reads LNHDA; CDR2 reads SQIVND (reference sequence). The CDR3 sequence is CASSTRDSPGGYGYTF. The CDR3 DNA reads TGTGCCAGTAGTACCCGGGACTCCCCCGGAGGCTATGGCTACACCTTC.

The chain carries TRBV7-2 and TRBJ1-3; tentative D call: TRBD1 (5 bases). V shed 4 bases and J shed 4 bases, with 14 bases lying between them. Germline assignment: CDR1 SGHTA and CDR2 FQGNSA. There are 15 residues in the CDR3. CDR3 region: CASSSGRGAGNTIYF. The CDR3 bases are TGTGCCAGCAGCTCGGGGAGAGGGGCCGGAAACACCATATATTTT. Full variable domain (remainder filled in from reference TRBV7-2 and TRBJ1-3): GAGVSQSPSNKVTEKGKDVELRCDPISGHTALYWYRQSLGQGLEFLIYFQGNSAPDKSGLPSDRFSAERTGGSVSTLTIQRTQQEDSAVYLCASSSGRGAGNTIYFGEGSWLTVV.

The chain employs TRBV29-1 and TRBJ2-1; TRBD2 agrees at 12 bases. J lost 11 bases, V lost 3 bases, and 5 bases had no gene match. This CDR3 has 13 residues. Germline CDR1 and CDR2: SQVTM and ANQGSEA. The DNA of the CDR3 is TGCAGCGTTGAGGAGGGACTAGCGGGCCAGCAGTTCTTC. Its translation is CSVEEGLAGQQFF.

The chain is built from TRBV7-2 and TRBJ1-2; D remains unclear. V lost 3 bases, J lost 6 bases, and 11 bases lay in between. Germline loops: CDR1 SGHTA, CDR2 FQGNSA. The CDR3 is 13 amino acids. DNA for the CDR3: TGTGCCAGCAGCTTCGGCCTAGAAGATGGCTACACCTTC. It specifies CASSFGLEDGYTF.

There are many counts of this clonotype. This rearrangement joins TRBV12-3 or TRBV12-4 to TRBJ1-2; possible D gene TRBD1, 6 bases. Trimming pared 6 bases from V and 5 bases from J, leaving 13 bases between. There are 13 residues in the CDR3. Here the CDR3 DNA reads TGTGCCAGCAGCTCGACGGGGGCTTATGGCTACACCTTC. Translated: CASSSTGAYGYTF.

J is TRBJ1-1 and V is TRBV19; the D is unclear. CDR1 and CDR2 (germline): LNHDA, SQIVND (reference sequence). The CDR3 has 14 amino acids. Deletions cut 7 bases from V and 0 bases from J, with 12 bases between. The CDR3 here is CASTRRSLNTEAFF. CDR3 sequence (DNA): TGTGCCAGTACCCGGCGTTCATTGAACACTGAAGCTTTCTTT. Drawing the rest from reference TRBV19 and TRBJ1-1, the complete variable domain is DGGITQSPKYLFRKEGQNVTLSCEQNLNHDAMYWYRQDPGQGLRLIYYSQIVNDFQKGDIAEGYSVSREKKESFPLTVTSAQKNPTAFYLCASTRRSLNTEAFFGQGTRLTVV.

The table lists this clonotype with a few counts. The chain carries TRBV18 and TRBJ1-6; 8 positions agree with TRBD1. Germline V gene lookup returns CDR1 KGHSH and CDR2 LQKENI. The CDR3 length is 14 residues. V dropped 8 bases and J dropped 7; count of bases not matched to a gene: 7. CDR3: CASSLTGENSPLHF. DNA for the CDR3: TGTGCCAGCAGCTTGACAGGGGAAAATTCACCCCTCCACTTT.

The chain uses TRBV27 and TRBJ2-4; no firm D call. The ends were cut back, 0 bases at V and 5 bases at J, with 14 bases in the middle. The CDR3 contains 16 residues. Germline V gene sequence: CDR1 MNHEY, CDR2 SMNVEV (reference sequence). DNA for the CDR3: TGTGCCAGCAGTTTATCGGTCCTAACCTTCCAAAACATTCAGTACTTC. Protein product: CASSLSVLTFQNIQYF.

There are many counts of this clonotype. The chain carries TRBV2 and TRBJ1-5; D gene ambiguous. This CDR3 is 13 amino acids long. CDR1 and CDR2 from the germline V gene are SNHLY and FYNNEI. V was shortened by 2 bases and J by 4 bases, with 6 bases between the two germline ends. CDR3 DNA sequence: TGTGCCAGCAGTGAAAGGACTAATCAGCCCCAGCATTTT. Protein sequence: CASSERTNQPQHF.

This clonotype was seen at least ten times. This chain connects TRBV12-3 or TRBV12-4 to TRBJ1-2, with D tentatively TRBD1 (6 bases). Trimming removed 3 bases at V and 4 bases at J, with 15 bases between. This CDR3 is 15 amino acids long. The CDR3 loop is CASSLGGNGGYGYTF. Here the CDR3 DNA reads TGTGCCAGCAGTTTGGGGGGCAATGGGGGCTATGGCTACACCTTC.

This clonotype was seen more than once but under ten times. The chain joins TRBV7-3 to TRBJ2-7; D ambiguous. CDR3 size: 13 residues. Germline loops: CDR1 SGHTA, CDR2 FQGTGA. V was cut by 5 bases and J by 3 bases, with 11 bases left in between. The CDR3 DNA reads as TGTGCCAGCAGCCCATCTCACGGCTACGAGCAGTACTTC. Amino acids: CASSPSHGYEQYF.

This clonotype was recorded at least ten times. The CDR3 reads CASSLNRYQPQHF. In DNA form, the CDR3 reads TGTGCCAGCAGTTTGAACAGGTATCAGCCCCAGCATTTT. The chain has TRBV12-3 or TRBV12-4 and TRBJ1-5, with TRBD1 as a possible D gene (5 bases). Trimming took 3 bases from V and 5 from J, leaving 8 bases between them. The CDR3 has 13 residues.

There are a few counts of this clonotype. The V gene is TRBV20-1, the J gene TRBJ2-5; D perhaps matches TRBD2 (6 bases). V was cut by 7 bases and J by 2 bases, with 17 bases left in between. Germline V gene sequence: CDR1 DFQATT, CDR2 SNEGSKA (reference sequence). This CDR3 spans 14 amino acids. In DNA, the CDR3 is TGCAGTGGCGGGGCGGCAGCGGTACAAGAGACCCAGTACTTC. It encodes CSGGAAAVQETQYF.

The gene calls are TRBV19 and TRBJ1-5; D gene uncertain. In germline, CDR1 is LNHDA, CDR2 SQIVND (reference sequence). This CDR3 is 13 amino acids long. The V and J ends lost 7 bases and 2 bases respectively, with 9 bases between them. CDR3 in amino acids: CASTTIGNQPQHF. The CDR3 bases are TGTGCCAGTACCACCATAGGCAATCAGCCCCAGCATTTT.

This clonotype was counted a few times. The rearrangement links TRBV29-1 to TRBJ2-7; D is perhaps TRBD1 (7 bases). Germline V gene lookup returns CDR1 SQVTM and CDR2 ANQGSEA. Trimming stripped 7 bases from V and 3 bases from J, with 13 bases between. The CDR3 spans 12 residues. Here the CDR3 reads CSGSRGDYEQYF. In DNA, the CDR3 is TGCAGCGGCTCCAGGGGGGACTACGAGCAGTACTTC.

The rearrangement links TRBV12-3 or TRBV12-4 to TRBJ2-7; D gene unclear. V shed 4 bases and J shed 5 bases, with 18 bases lying between them. The CDR3 is made up of 15 amino acids. The CDR3 sequence is CASSSSFMASHEQYF. The CDR3 DNA reads as TGTGCCAGCAGTTCCTCCTTTATGGCGTCTCACGAGCAGTACTTC.

This clonotype turned up a few times. CDR3 amino acids: CSVSRTSGGTEAFF. CDR3 in DNA: TGCAGCGTTTCCCGAACCTCGGGGGGCACTGAAGCTTTCTTT. The chain carries TRBV29-1 and TRBJ1-1; a possible D gene is TRBD1 (5 bases). Germline CDR1 reads SQVTM; CDR2 reads ANQGSEA. The CDR3 has 14 amino acids. The V gene lost 5 bases and the J gene lost 4 bases, with 17 bases spanning the gap.